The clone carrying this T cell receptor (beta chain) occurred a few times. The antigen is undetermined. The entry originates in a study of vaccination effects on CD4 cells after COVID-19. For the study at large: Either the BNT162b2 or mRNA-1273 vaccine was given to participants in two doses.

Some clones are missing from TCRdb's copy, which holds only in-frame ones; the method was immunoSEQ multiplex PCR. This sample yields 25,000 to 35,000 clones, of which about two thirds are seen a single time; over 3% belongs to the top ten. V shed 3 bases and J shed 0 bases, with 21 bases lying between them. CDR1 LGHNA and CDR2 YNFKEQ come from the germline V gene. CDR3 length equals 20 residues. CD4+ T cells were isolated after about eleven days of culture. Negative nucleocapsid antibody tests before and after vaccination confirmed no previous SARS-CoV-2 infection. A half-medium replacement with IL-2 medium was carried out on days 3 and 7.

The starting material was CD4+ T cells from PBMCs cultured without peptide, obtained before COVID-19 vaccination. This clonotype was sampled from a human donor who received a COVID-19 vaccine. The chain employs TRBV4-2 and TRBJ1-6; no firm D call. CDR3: CASSQSTVSRYSSYNSPLHF. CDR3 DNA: TGTGCCAGCAGCCAGAGCACCGTGTCCCGTTATAGCTCCTATAATTCACCCCTCCACTTT.